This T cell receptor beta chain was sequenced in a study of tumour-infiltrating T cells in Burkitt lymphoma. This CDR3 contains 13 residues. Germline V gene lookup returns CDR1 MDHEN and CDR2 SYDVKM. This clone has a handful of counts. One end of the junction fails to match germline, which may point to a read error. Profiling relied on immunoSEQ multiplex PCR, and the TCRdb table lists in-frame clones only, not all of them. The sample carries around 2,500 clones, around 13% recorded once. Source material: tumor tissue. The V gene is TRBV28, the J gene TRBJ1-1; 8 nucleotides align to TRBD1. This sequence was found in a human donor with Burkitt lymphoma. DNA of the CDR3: TGTGCCAGCAGTTCCCGAGACAGGGGTAGTCGTTCATTT. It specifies CASSSRDRGSRSF.